This TCR beta chain was identified during a study of blood T cells in healthy people across ages. Drawing of peripheral blood yielded about 9.8 milliliters from each donor. A J-beta primer mix and a sample-barcoded 5' primer were used in a second PCR of roughly 7 to 12 cycles. TCRdb analysed the 5' RACE reads with MiXCR anew, one entry per CDR3 protein. The data contain 800,000 or so distinct CDR3 sequences, 62% of them singletons. Per germline, CDR1 SEHNR and CDR2 FQNEAQ (reference sequence). This CDR3 comprises 15 residues. Trimming removed 5 bases from V and 4 bases from J, with 18 bases in between.

This receptor was identified in a man aged 30 to 39 in good health. V is TRBV7-9 and J is TRBJ2-7, with D hard to call. Source material: blood. The CDR3 loop is CASSPAISNFYEQYF. CDR3 sequence (DNA): TGTGCCAGCAGCCCCGCGATAAGTAACTTTTACGAGCAGTACTTC. The full variable domain, completed using reference TRBV7-9 and TRBJ2-7, is DTGVSQNPRHKITKRGQNVTFRCDPISEHNRLYWYRQTLGQGPEFLTYFQNEAQLEKSRLLSDRFSAERPKGSFSTLEIQRTEQGDSAMYLCASSPAISNFYEQYFGPGTRLTVT.